This record looks at one T cell receptor beta chain sequence and its context. This sample was included in a study of esophageal squamous cell carcinoma under preoperative chemotherapy. Germline CDR1 is KGHSH and CDR2 is LQKENI. The CDR3 has 13 amino acids. Time point noted: after preoperative PTX-NDP chemotherapy. TCRdb independently ran MiXCR on the PCR reads; one entry per CDR3 protein. The table has about 20,000 distinct CDR3 sequences, about half seen once. This sample was gathered from a patient given preoperative chemotherapy. The genes are TRBV18 and TRBJ2-5; no reliable D call. Gene TRBJ2-7 matches the end of the DNA better, so the J call may be wrong. This TCR derives from a human donor with esophageal squamous cell carcinoma. The donor label of this sample is uncertain. CDR3 amino acids: CASSPDTPYEQYF. CDR3 nucleotide sequence: TGTGCCAGCTCACCCGACACTCCCTACGAGCAGTACTTC.